The following is a T cell receptor (beta chain) sequence with its context. What it binds is not known. The data were obtained in a study of shared clonotypes between healthy human individuals. J lost 8 bases, V lost 1 base, and 5 bases had no gene match. Germline V gives CDR1 MDHEN, CDR2 SYDVKM. This CDR3 is built from 14 residues. Sequencing was at deep level. The method was immunoSEQ multiplex PCR; TCRdb's version includes in-frame clones alone and lacks a portion of them. Of some 500,000 clones listed, 95% to 97% were seen once; the top ten hold 0.064%. General study points: A small donor pool kept down the genetic and exposure-history diversity that was represented.

V and J are TRBV28 and TRBJ1-5; 7 bases map to TRBD1. Sequenced sample: naive CD4+ T cells sorted from blood. Subset indicated: CD45RA+ positively selected. This receptor was obtained from a woman between 25 and 40 years old in good health. The CDR3 nucleotides read TGTGCCAGCAGTTTATCAGGGGGTGTAAAGCCCCAGCATTTT. This gives the protein CASSLSGGVKPQHF.